This T cell receptor (beta chain) was identified during a study of cytomegalovirus exposure and HLA in healthy donors. About the research overall: Findings of an earlier analysis included more than 90 million unique TCR beta sequences from about 180 million T cells.

Germline V gene lookup returns CDR1 MNHEY and CDR2 SMNVEV (reference sequence). The CDR3 covers 17 residues. V shed 5 bases, J shed 5 bases, and the junction held 17 bases outside the gene matches. Researchers ran the PCR with 60 Vbeta and 13 Jbeta primers. The assay was immunoSEQ multiplex PCR, and TCRdb's table has in-frame clones only and misses some. Of some 180,000 clones in the sample, around 80% are singletons; the top ten hold 1.4%. Broader study findings: Most TCR sequences proved rare, with some public TCRs found in many donors. Among TCR beta chains, those listed as cytomegalovirus-associated numbered approximately 150. A later analysis showed TCR association rates differing by HLA locus, peaking at DRB1 and lowest at HLA-C.

This clone occurred once. What it recognizes is unknown. The chain is built from TRBV27 and TRBJ1-1; 7 bases map to TRBD1. The source is a girl under 18 in good health and CMV-seropositive. The sample was PBMCs. Here the CDR3 reads CASSPDRVFLGQTEAFF. DNA of the CDR3: TGTGCCAGCAGTCCCGACAGGGTCTTTTTGGGGCAGACTGAAGCTTTCTTT.